This TCR beta chain was observed in a study of cytomegalovirus exposure and HLA in healthy donors. PCR involved 60 Vbeta and 13 Jbeta primers. Some clones are missing from TCRdb's copy, which holds only in-frame ones; the method was immunoSEQ multiplex PCR. The sample has about 190,000 clones, approximately 78% seen once. Concerning this clone: Its antigen is not identified.

The CDR3 covers 14 residues. V lost 7 bases to trimming and J lost 5 bases, with 17 bases between them. Germline loops: CDR1 MNHNS, CDR2 SASEGT. Whole-study results and caveats: Overall, around 160 TCR beta chains were annotated as cytomegalovirus-associated. Most TCR sequences were uncommon, yet certain public TCRs appeared in many donors.

The genes are TRBV6-1 and TRBJ1-2, with D possibly being TRBD1 (5 bases). The receptor was derived from a woman aged 25 to 45 in good health and CMV-seropositive. Sequenced input: PBMCs. The CDR3 DNA reads as TGTGCCAGCACTGTGACAGTCGACGGATATGGCTACACCTTC. It yields the protein CASTVTVDGYGYTF.